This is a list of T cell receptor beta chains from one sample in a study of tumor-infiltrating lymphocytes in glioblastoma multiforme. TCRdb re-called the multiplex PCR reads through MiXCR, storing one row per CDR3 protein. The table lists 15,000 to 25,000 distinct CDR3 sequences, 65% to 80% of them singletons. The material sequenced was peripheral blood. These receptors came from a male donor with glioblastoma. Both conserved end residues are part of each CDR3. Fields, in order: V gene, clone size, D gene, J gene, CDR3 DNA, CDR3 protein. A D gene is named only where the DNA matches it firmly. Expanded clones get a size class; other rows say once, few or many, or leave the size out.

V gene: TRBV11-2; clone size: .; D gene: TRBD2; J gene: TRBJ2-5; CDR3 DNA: TGTGCCAGCAGTCCTAGCGGAGAAAAGACCCAGTACTTC; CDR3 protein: CASSPSGEKTQYF
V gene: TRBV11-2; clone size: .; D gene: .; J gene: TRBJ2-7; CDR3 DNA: TGTGCCAGCACCCCCACTGGGGCTTTAGTGGAGCAGTACTTC; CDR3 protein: CASTPTGALVEQYF
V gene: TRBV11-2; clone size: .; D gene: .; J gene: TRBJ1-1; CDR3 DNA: TGTGCCAGCAGCTTACCGGAGACTAACACTGAAGCTCTCTTT; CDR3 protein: CASSLPETNTEALF
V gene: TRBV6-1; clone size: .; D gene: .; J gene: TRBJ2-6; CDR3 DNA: TGTGCCAGCAGTGAAGCCCCGGCAGGTTCCGTGGCCAACGTCCTGACTTTC; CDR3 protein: CASSEAPAGSVANVLTF
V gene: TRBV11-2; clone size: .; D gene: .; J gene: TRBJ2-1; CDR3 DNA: TGTGCCAGCAGCCGGGTCCACAATGAGCAGTTCTTC; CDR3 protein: CASSRVHNEQFF
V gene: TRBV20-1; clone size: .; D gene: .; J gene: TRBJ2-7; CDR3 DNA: TGCAGTGCTAGTTCACGTGGGCAGCAGTACTTC; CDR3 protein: CSASSRGQQYF
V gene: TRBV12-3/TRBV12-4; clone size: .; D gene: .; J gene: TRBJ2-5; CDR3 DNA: TGCGCCAGCAGTCCTATACAGCAAGGGGACCAGTACTTC; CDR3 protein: CASSPIQQGDQYF
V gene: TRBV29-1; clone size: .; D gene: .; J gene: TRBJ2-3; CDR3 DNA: TGCAGCGTTGAACAGGACACTAGTGAGACGCAGTATTTT; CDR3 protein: CSVEQDTSETQYF
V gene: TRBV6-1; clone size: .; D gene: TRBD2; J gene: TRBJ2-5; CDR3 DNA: TGTGCCAGCAGTACACTAGCGGGGGGGCAAGAGACCCAGTACTTC; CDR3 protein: CASSTLAGGQETQYF
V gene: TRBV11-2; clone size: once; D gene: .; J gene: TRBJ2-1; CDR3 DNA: TGTGCCAGCAGCCAGGGGGAGGGTGAGCAGTTCTTC; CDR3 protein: CASSQGEGEQFF
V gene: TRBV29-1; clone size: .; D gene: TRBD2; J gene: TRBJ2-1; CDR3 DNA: TGCAGCGTTGACGCTAGCGGTGCCTACAATGAGCAGTTCTTC; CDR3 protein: CSVDASGAYNEQFF
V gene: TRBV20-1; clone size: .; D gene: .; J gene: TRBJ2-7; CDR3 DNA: TGCAGTGCTAGAACGAGAGAGCAGTACTTC; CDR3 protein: CSARTREQYF
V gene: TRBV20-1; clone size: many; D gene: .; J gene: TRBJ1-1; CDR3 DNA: TGCAGTGCTAGAAAGATGGGGGGCTCAATTAACACTGAAGCTTTCTTT; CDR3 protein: CSARKMGGSINTEAFF
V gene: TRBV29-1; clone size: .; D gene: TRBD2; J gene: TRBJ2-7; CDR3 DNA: TGCAGCATGGCTAGCGGGGGGGGCTTCTACGAGCAGTACTTC; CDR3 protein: CSMASGGGFYEQYF
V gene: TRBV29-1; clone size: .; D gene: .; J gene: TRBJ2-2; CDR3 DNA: TGCAGCGTTGCTGTAGGCGGGCAGCTGTTTTTT; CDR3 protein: CSVAVGGQLFF
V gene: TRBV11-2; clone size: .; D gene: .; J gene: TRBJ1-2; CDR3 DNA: TGTGCCAGCAGCTTTCCCCATATTGCTGGCTACACCTTC; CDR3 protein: CASSFPHIAGYTF
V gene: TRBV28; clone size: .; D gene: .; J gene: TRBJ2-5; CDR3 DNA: TGTGCCAGCAGTGAGACTAGGGGGGCTCAGACCCCGTACTTC; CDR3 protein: CASSETRGAQTPYF
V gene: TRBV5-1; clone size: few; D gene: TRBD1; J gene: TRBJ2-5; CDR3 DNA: TGCACCAGCAGCACCGGACAGGGACAACAAGAGACCCAGTACTTC; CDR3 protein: CTSSTGQGQQETQYF
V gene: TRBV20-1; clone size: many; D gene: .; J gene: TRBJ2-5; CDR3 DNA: TGCAGTGCTAGAGAACAGGGCCAGGGGACCCAGTACTTC; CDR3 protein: CSAREQGQGTQYF
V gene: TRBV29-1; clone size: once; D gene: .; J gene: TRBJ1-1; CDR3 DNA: TGCAGCGTTCGGCTGATACTGAATACGAACACTGAAGCTTCCTTT; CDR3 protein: CSVRLILNTNTEASF
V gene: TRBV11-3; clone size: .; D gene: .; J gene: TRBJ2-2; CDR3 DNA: TGTGCCAGCAGCTCGTGGGCTAGCAACACCGGGGAGCTGTTTTTT; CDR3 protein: CASSSWASNTGELFF
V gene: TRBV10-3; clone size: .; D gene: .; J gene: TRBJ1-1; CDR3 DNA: TGTGCCATCAGTGATTCCGACGGCACTGAAGCTTTCTTT; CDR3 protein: CAISDSDGTEAFF
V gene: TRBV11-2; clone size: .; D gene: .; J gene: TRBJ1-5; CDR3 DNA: TGTGCCAGCAGCTTAGATCATCCGGGGGGGGCGCCTACAGATACGCAGCATTTT; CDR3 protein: CASSLDHPGGAPTDTQHF
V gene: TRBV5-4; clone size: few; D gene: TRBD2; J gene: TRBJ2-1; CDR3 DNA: TGTGCCAGTACAGGAGCGGGGGGAGGGGTGAATGAACGGTTCTTC; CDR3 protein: CASTGAGGGVNERFF
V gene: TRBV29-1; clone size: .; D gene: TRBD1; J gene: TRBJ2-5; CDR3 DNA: TGCAGCGTTGAAATCGACAGGGGCGAGACCCAGTACTTC; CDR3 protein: CSVEIDRGETQYF
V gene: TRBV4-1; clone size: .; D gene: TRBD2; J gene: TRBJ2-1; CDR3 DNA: TGCGCCAGCAGCCCCCAGCGGGGCAGCTCCTACAATGAGCAGTTCTTC; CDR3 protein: CASSPQRGSSYNEQFF
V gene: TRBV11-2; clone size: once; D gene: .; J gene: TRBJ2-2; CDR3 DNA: TGTGCCAGCAGCCCCGGGACATTCGCGAACACCGGGGAGCTGTTTTTT; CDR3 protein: CASSPGTFANTGELFF
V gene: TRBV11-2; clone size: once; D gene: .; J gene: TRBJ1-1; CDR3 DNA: TGTGCCAGCAGCGCGGGTCCGAACACTGAAGCTTTCTTT; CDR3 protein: CASSAGPNTEAFF
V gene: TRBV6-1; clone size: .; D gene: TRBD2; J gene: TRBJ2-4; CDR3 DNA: TGTGCCAGCCTAGGGAGGGACATTCAGTACTTC; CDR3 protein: CASLGRDIQYF
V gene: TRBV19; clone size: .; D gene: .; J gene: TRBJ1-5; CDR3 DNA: TGTGCCAGTAGTATCGGTGCTTCTAGCAATCAGCCCCAGCATTTT; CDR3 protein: CASSIGASSNQPQHF
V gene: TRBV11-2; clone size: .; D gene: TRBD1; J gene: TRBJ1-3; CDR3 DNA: TGTGCCAGCAGCCCCCGGACAGGGCGAATCTCTGGAAACACCATATATTTT; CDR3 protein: CASSPRTGRISGNTIYF
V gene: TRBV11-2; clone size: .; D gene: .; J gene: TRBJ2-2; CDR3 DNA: TGTGCCAGCGGCCCAGCCCTGGGGGGAACCGGGGAGCTGTTTTTT; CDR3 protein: CASGPALGGTGELFF
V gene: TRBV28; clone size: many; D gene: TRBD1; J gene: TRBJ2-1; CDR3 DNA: TGTGCCAGCAGTTTACAAGCCCAAACAGGGGTCGATGAGCAGTTCTTC; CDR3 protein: CASSLQAQTGVDEQFF
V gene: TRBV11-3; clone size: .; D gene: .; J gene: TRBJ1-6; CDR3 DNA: TGTGCCAGCAGCCGGGGGAATTCACCCCTCCACTTT; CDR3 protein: CASSRGNSPLHF
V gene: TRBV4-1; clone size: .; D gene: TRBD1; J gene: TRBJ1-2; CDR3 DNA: TGCGCCAGCGGCCAGGGGACAGCCACGAGCAACTATGGCTGCACCTTC; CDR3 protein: CASGQGTATSNYGCTF
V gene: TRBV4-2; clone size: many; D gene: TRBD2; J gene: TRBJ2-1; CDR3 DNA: TGTGCCAGCAGCCAAGAGGTACTAGCGTACTCCTACAATGAGCAGTTCTTC; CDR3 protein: CASSQEVLAYSYNEQFF
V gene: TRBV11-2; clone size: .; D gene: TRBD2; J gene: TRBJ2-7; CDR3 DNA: TGTGCCAGCAGCTTAGATCTAGGACTAGGGTGCGGACAGTACTTC; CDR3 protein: CASSLDLGLGCGQYF
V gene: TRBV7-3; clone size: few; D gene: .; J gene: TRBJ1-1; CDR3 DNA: TGTGCCAGCAGCTTAATGCAGGGCGGTGAAGCTTTCTTT; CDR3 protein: CASSLMQGGEAFF
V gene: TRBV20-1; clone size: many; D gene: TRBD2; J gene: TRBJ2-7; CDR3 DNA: TGCAGTGCTAGTTTAGCGGGATCAAGGGCCTACGAGCAGTACTTC; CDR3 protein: CSASLAGSRAYEQYF
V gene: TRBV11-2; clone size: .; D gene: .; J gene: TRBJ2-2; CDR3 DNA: TGTGCCAGCAGCCATTATATTTGGGGACGTAACACCGGGGAACTGTTTTTT; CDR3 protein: CASSHYIWGRNTGELFF